Each of the 20 T cell receptor beta chains below was sequenced from the same sample in a study of blood T cell repertoires in COVID-19. Measured with immunoSEQ multiplex PCR; TCRdb has only the in-frame clones, and not every one. Of 150,000 to 200,000 clones in the sample, around nine tenths were seen once. Sequenced sample: peripheral blood. These receptors were collected from a woman between 65 and 79 years old with COVID-19, enrolled during active disease.

The chain carries TRBV6-1 and TRBJ2-2; 12 positions match TRBD2. In germline, CDR1 is MNHNS, CDR2 SASEGT. The ends lost 2 bases at V and 7 bases at J; junction bases unmatched: 2. The CDR3 runs to 15 residues. In DNA, the CDR3 is TGTGCCAGCAGTGAACTAGCGGGGGGGGTCGGGGAGCTGTTTTTT. This gives the protein CASSELAGGVGELFF.

The chain employs TRBV2 and TRBJ2-5, with D perhaps matching TRBD1 (6 bases). Per the germline V gene, CDR1 is SNHLY and CDR2 is FYNNEI. The CDR3 spans 15 residues. V lost 6 bases and J lost 5, with 19 bases in between. CDR3 bases: TGTGCCAGCAGCCAAACAGGGAGTGGCTGGGAGACCCAGTACTTC. This sequence encodes CASSQTGSGWETQYF.

This clone was found a few times. This sample also contains other DNA sequences that code for the same CDR3. The CDR3 sequence is CASSSIRNYGYTF. The CDR3 nucleotides are TGTGCCAGCAGCAGCATCAGGAACTATGGCTACACCTTC. The J gene is TRBJ1-2, the V gene TRBV5-4; D gene ambiguous. CDR3 length: 13 amino acids. With 4 bases removed from V and 2 bases from J, the gap between germline ends came to 9 bases. Germline assignment: CDR1 SGHNT and CDR2 YYREEE (reference sequence).

This clone has only one observation. The chain is built from TRBV30 and TRBJ1-2; D possibly corresponds to TRBD1 (6 bases). The CDR3 loop spans 15 amino acids. Germline-derived CDR1 and CDR2 are GTSNPN and SVGIG (reference sequence). Trimming removed 2 bases from V and 6 bases from J, with 19 bases in between. CDR3 in amino acids: CAWSPTIQGRHGYTF. DNA of the CDR3: TGTGCCTGGAGTCCCACAATACAGGGAAGGCATGGCTACACCTTC.

A few counts support this clone. The chain employs TRBV19 and TRBJ1-5; 8 nucleotides line up with TRBD1. Germline V gives CDR1 LNHDA, CDR2 SQIVND (reference sequence). Trimming at V came to 3 bases and at J to 4 bases, leaving 5 bases not matched to a gene. This CDR3 is 15 amino acids long. Written as DNA, the CDR3 is TGTGCCAGTAGTATCCGGGACAGGTCTAATCAGCCCCAGCATTTT. Protein product: CASSIRDRSNQPQHF.

The J gene is TRBJ2-2, the V gene TRBV5-1; 10 positions match TRBD2. Trimming took 7 bases from V and 0 from J; bases not matched to a gene: 6. The CDR3 totals 16 residues. Germline CDR1 SGHRS, CDR2 YFSETQ. This CDR3 reads CASVGLAGANTGELFF. In nucleotides, the CDR3 is TGCGCCAGCGTCGGGCTAGCGGGGGCGAACACCGGGGAGCTGTTTTTT.

The CDR3 DNA reads as TGTGCCTGGAGTGTACTCCACAGCTATGGCTACACCTTC. It translates to CAWSVLHSYGYTF. V is TRBV30 and J is TRBJ1-2; D gene ambiguous. CDR3 length: 13 amino acids. CDR1 GTSNPN and CDR2 SVGIG come from the germline V gene (reference sequence). The V gene lost 0 bases and the J gene lost 4 bases, with 9 bases spanning the gap.

This chain links TRBV7-8 with TRBJ1-1, with D possibly TRBD1 on 6 matching bases. The CDR3 loop spans 14 amino acids. Looked up from germline, CDR1 is SGHVS and CDR2 is FQNEAQ. The germline V and J ends were trimmed by 0 bases and 1 base, with 6 bases remaining between them. The CDR3 reads CASSLATGNTEAFF. CDR3 nucleotides: TGTGCCAGCAGCTTAGCGACAGGGAACACTGAAGCTTTCTTT. Full variable domain (missing parts from reference TRBV7-8 and TRBJ1-1): GAGVSQSPRYKVAKRGQDVALRCDPISGHVSLFWYQQALGQGPEFLTYFQNEAQLDKSGLPSDRFFAERPEGSVSTLKIQRTQQEDSAVYLCASSLATGNTEAFFGQGTRLTVV.

The rearrangement joins TRBV7-2 to TRBJ2-5; TRBD2 is a possible D gene (6 bases). Germline V gene lookup returns CDR1 SGHTA and CDR2 FQGNSA. The CDR3 spans 15 residues. Trimming pared 1 base from V and 3 bases from J, leaving 12 bases between. The CDR3 region has the DNA TGTGCCAGCAGCTTAGTCGGGACTCGAGAAGAGACCCAGTACTTC. This encodes CASSLVGTREETQYF.

This rearrangement joins TRBV5-1 to TRBJ2-2; 11 bases line up with TRBD2. Trimming took 0 bases from V and 0 from J; bases not matched to a gene: 7. This CDR3 spans 19 amino acids. CDR1 is SGHRS and CDR2 is YFSETQ in the germline V gene. The CDR3 loop is CASSLGGLAVTSNTGELFF. The CDR3 DNA reads TGCGCCAGCAGCTTGGGGGGACTAGCGGTTACCTCGAACACCGGGGAGCTGTTTTTT.

The chain employs TRBV6-2 or TRBV6-3 and TRBJ1-2, with TRBD1 matching over 7 bases. Germline V gene lookup returns CDR1 MNHEY and CDR2 SVGEGT. The CDR3 runs 15 residues. Unmatched junction bases numbered 7, after V lost 5 bases and J lost 1 base. In DNA form, the CDR3 reads TGTGCCAGCAGTGATCGGACAGGCCTTAACTATGGCTACACCTTC. The encoded protein is CASSDRTGLNYGYTF.

The chain has TRBV11-1 and TRBJ1-3; D may be TRBD1 (6 bases). CDR1 and CDR2 from the germline V gene are SGHAT and FQDESV (reference sequence). Trimming cost V 5 bases and J 2 bases, with 10 bases left between them. The CDR3 is 14 residues long. The CDR3 reads CASSLDSAGNTIYF. In DNA, the CDR3 is TGTGCCAGCAGCCTGGACAGTGCTGGAAACACCATATATTTT.

The V gene is TRBV5-8, the J gene TRBJ1-2; 8 bases are shared with TRBD1. Germline V CDR1 and CDR2: SGHTS, YDEGEE. Trimming removed 3 bases from V and 5 bases from J; junction bases left unmatched: 12. The CDR3 loop spans 16 amino acids. CDR3 nucleotide sequence: TGTGCCAGCAGCTGGGGATTCCGGACAGGGTCTTATGGCTACACCTTC. Residues: CASSWGFRTGSYGYTF.

This clone was found a few times. The CDR3 DNA sequence: TGCAGTGCTAGTACCGGGACAGAGGGTCAGCCCCAGCATTTT. This encodes CSASTGTEGQPQHF. This chain joins TRBV20-1 and TRBJ1-5, with 7 nucleotides matching TRBD1. The germline CDR1 and CDR2 sequences are DFQATT and SNEGSKA (reference sequence). CDR3 length: 14 amino acids. The J segment lost 6 bases and the V segment lost 3 bases, leaving 8 bases of the junction unmatched.

The rearrangement uses TRBV5-1 and TRBJ1-1; 7 nucleotides align to TRBD1. Germline V lookup: CDR1 SGHRS, CDR2 YFSETQ. V lost 5 bases to trimming and J lost 1 base; unmatched junction nucleotides: 11. This CDR3 has 16 residues. DNA of the CDR3: TGCGCCAGCAGTTTTTCTGGGGACAGATCGAACACTGAAGCTTTCTTT. Protein product: CASSFSGDRSNTEAFF.

J is TRBJ2-3 and V is TRBV24-1; the D gene is possibly TRBD2 (5 bases). Trimming took 1 base from V and 9 from J, leaving 25 bases between them. The germline V gene has CDR1 KGHDR and CDR2 SFDVKD. The CDR3 spans 18 residues. The CDR3 here is CATSDFDARLSHQRTQYF. The CDR3 coding sequence is TGTGCCACCAGTGATTTTGATGCGCGTCTGTCACACCAGCGGACGCAGTATTTT.

The sample holds one count of this clone. The V and J genes are TRBV18 and TRBJ2-7; 8 bases line up with TRBD2. CDR3 size: 14 residues. Germline V lookup: CDR1 KGHSH, CDR2 LQKENI. V was pared by 2 bases and J by 3 bases, with 3 bases of the junction left unmatched. CDR3 amino acids: CASSPSGGLYEQYF. CDR3 DNA sequence: TGTGCCAGCTCACCATCGGGAGGGCTCTACGAGCAGTACTTC.

The chain uses TRBV28 and TRBJ1-3; D is possibly TRBD1 (5 bases). Germline V lookup: CDR1 MDHEN, CDR2 SYDVKM. The CDR3 sequence is 17 residues long. With 5 bases removed from V and 1 base from J, the gap between germline ends came to 18 bases. The CDR3 DNA reads TGTGCCAGCAGTCGACCTCCAGGGTCCTCTTCTGGAAACACCATATATTTT. The encoded protein is CASSRPPGSSSGNTIYF.

The chain recombines TRBV5-1 with TRBJ2-7; a weak D match, TRBD1 (6 bases). Trimming left V 2 bases short and J 4 bases short, with 19 bases between. The CDR3 consists of 16 residues. Germline loops: CDR1 SGHRS, CDR2 YFSETQ. The CDR3 DNA is TGCGCCAGCAGCTTAGGGGGAACAGGCGCGGCTTACGAGCAGTACTTC. This gives the protein CASSLGGTGAAYEQYF.

Points on this clone: Different DNA sequences within this sample yield the same CDR3. The chain uses TRBV19 and TRBJ1-6; 8 bases are shared with TRBD1. CDR1 is LNHDA, CDR2 SQIVND, per germline (reference sequence). The CDR3 has 17 residues. V lost 1 base, J lost 0 bases, and 2 bases stayed unmatched. The CDR3 spells CASSIGQGSSYNSPLHF. The CDR3 DNA reads as TGTGCCAGTAGTATAGGACAGGGGTCCTCCTATAATTCACCCCTCCACTTT.